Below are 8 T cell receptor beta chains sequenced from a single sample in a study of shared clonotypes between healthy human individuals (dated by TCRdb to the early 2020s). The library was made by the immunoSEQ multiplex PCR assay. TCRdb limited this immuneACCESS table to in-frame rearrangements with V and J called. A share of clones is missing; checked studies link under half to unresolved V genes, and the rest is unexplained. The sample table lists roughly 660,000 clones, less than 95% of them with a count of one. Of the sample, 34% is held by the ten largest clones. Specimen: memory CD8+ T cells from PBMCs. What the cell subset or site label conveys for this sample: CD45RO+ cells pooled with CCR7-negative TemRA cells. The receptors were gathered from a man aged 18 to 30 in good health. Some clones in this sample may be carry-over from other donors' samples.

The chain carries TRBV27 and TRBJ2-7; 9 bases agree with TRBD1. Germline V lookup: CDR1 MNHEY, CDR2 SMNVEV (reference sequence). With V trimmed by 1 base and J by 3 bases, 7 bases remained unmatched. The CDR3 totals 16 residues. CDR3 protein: CASSLLPGQGIYEQYF. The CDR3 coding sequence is TGTGCCAGCAGTTTATTACCGGGACAGGGCATCTACGAGCAGTACTTC.

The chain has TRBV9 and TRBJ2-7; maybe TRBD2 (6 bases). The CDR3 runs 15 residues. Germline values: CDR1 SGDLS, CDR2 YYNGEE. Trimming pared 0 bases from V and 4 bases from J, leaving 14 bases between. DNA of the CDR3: TGTGCCAGCAGCGTAGATTCCGGGACTGGTTACGAGCAGTACTTC. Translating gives CASSVDSGTGYEQYF.

CDR3 protein: CASSSTGAHGYTF. The CDR3 DNA follows: TGTGCCAGCAGCTCCACCGGGGCCCATGGCTACACCTTC. This chain connects TRBV7-9 to TRBJ1-2; D possibly corresponds to TRBD1 (5 bases). Per germline, CDR1 SEHNR and CDR2 FQNEAQ (reference sequence). This CDR3 has 13 residues. V was clipped by 4 bases and J by 6 bases, with 12 bases between them.

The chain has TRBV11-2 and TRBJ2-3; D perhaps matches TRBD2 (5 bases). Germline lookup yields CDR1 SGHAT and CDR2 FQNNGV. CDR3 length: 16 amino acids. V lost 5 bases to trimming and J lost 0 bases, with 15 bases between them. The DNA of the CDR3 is TGTGCCAGCAGCGGCGGTCTGCGGGCGAGCACAGATACGCAGTATTTT. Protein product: CASSGGLRASTDTQYF. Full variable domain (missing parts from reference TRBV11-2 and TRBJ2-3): EAGVAQSPRYKIIEKRQSVAFWCNPISGHATLYWYQQILGQGPKLLIQFQNNGVVDDSQLPKDRFSAERLKGVDSTLKIQPAKLEDSAVYLCASSGGLRASTDTQYFGPGTRLTVL.

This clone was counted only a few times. The chain's CDR3 is CASSVVQGGRTEAFF. The CDR3 DNA reads TGTGCCAGCAGCGTAGTCCAGGGAGGCCGGACTGAAGCTTTCTTT. J is TRBJ1-1 and V is TRBV9, with D perhaps matching TRBD1 (5 bases). The V and J ends lost 0 bases and 5 bases respectively, with 14 bases between them. CDR1 and CDR2 (germline): SGDLS, YYNGEE. The CDR3 is 15 residues long.

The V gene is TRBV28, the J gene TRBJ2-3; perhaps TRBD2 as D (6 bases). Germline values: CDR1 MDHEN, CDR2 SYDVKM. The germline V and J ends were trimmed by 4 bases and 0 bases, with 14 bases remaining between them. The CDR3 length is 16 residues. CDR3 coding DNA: TGTGCCAGCAGTTCCGGACGGGGGTGGAGCACAGATACGCAGTATTTT. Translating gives CASSSGRGWSTDTQYF.

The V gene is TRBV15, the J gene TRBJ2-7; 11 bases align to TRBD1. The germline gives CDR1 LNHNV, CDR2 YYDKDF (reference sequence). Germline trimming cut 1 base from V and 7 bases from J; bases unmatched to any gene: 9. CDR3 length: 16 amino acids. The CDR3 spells CATSRVGGQGAREQYF. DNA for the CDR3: TGTGCCACCAGCAGAGTTGGCGGACAGGGGGCAAGGGAGCAGTACTTC.

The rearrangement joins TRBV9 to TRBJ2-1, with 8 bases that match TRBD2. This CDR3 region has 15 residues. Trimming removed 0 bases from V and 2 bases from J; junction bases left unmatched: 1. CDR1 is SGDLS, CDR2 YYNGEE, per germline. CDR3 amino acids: CASSVAGGTYNEQFF. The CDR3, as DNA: TGTGCCAGCAGCGTAGCGGGAGGGACCTACAATGAGCAGTTCTTC. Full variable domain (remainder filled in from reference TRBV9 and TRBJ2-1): DSGVTQTPKHLITATGQRVTLRCSPRSGDLSVYWYQQSLDQGLQFLIQYYNGEERAKGNILERFSAQQFPDLHSELNLSSLELGDSALYFCASSVAGGTYNEQFFGPGTRLTVL.